This T cell receptor beta chain was identified during a study of blood T cell repertoires in COVID-19. Per the original methods: From reference gene primer amplification, estimates of nucleated cell counts were derived. Repertoires were generated with immunoSEQ multiplex PCR, while TCRdb's copy carries only in-frame clones and drops some. The D gene and trimming were derived from the DNA, and the V and J assignments and clone size from that table. The sample has over 85,000 clones, 75% to 80% seen once. Sequencing was performed on peripheral blood. This clonotype originated in a woman of 80 years or more with active or convalescent COVID-19.

The CDR3 region is CASSSPGLAGIEQFF. CDR3 in DNA: TGTGCCAGCAGTTCTCCGGGACTAGCGGGCATTGAGCAGTTCTTC. The J gene is TRBJ2-1, the V gene TRBV6-5; 12 nucleotides match TRBD2. V was pared by 4 bases and J by 9 bases, with 7 bases of the junction left unmatched. The CDR3 has 15 amino acids. Germline V lookup: CDR1 MNHEY, CDR2 SVGAGI.